One and the same sample provided the 4 T cell receptor beta chains below, sequenced in a study of response to subunit inactivated influenza vaccine. Each CDR3 protein gets one entry after TCRdb re-called the RT-PCR reads with MiXCR. Of 860,000 or so distinct CDR3 sequences listed, less than 25% were seen once; the top ten hold 9.5% to 13%. The sequencing here drew on PBMCs from blood, taken less than 6 days after vaccination. Receptor source: a man aged 50 to 60 who received an inactivated influenza vaccine.

In this sample, this clonotype turned up a few times. The genes are TRBV6-1 and TRBJ2-1, with D tentatively TRBD2 (5 bases). V lost 8 bases and J lost 9, with 23 bases in between. The V gene's germline CDR1 is MNHNS and CDR2 SASEGT. The CDR3 consists of 15 residues. The CDR3 sequence is CASQYRDPHRSEQFF. CDR3 nucleotide sequence: TGTGCCAGCCAATACCGGGATCCACACCGAAGTGAGCAGTTCTTC.

There are a few counts of this clonotype. The chain employs TRBV6-5 and TRBJ2-3; 8 positions agree with TRBD1. J gave up 3 bases and V 2 bases, and 10 bases lay outside the gene matches. There are 17 residues in the CDR3. CDR1 is MNHEY and CDR2 is SVGAGI in the germline V gene. CDR3 amino acids: CASSYTRQGSSTDTQYF. CDR3 coding DNA: TGTGCCAGCAGTTACACCAGACAGGGGTCCTCGACAGATACGCAGTATTTT.

This clonotype appeared once. The chain is built from TRBV7-9 and TRBJ2-1; maybe TRBD2 (5 bases). The CDR3 has 15 residues. The V end was cut by 4 bases, the J end by 0 bases, with 10 bases between. Germline CDR1 is SEHNR and CDR2 is FQNEAQ (reference sequence). The DNA for the CDR3 is TGTGCCAGCAGCTACGGGATGAGCTCCTACAATGAGCAGTTCTTC. Its protein product is CASSYGMSSYNEQFF.

In its sample, this clonotype was seen a few times. As DNA, the CDR3 is TGTGCCAGCAGTTTAAATGGAAGGGGCAATGAGCAGTTCTTC. Translating it yields CASSLNGRGNEQFF. This rearrangement joins TRBV12-3 or TRBV12-4 to TRBJ2-1; D perhaps matches TRBD1 (5 bases). The CDR3 consists of 14 residues. V lost 2 bases and J lost 6, with 11 bases in between.